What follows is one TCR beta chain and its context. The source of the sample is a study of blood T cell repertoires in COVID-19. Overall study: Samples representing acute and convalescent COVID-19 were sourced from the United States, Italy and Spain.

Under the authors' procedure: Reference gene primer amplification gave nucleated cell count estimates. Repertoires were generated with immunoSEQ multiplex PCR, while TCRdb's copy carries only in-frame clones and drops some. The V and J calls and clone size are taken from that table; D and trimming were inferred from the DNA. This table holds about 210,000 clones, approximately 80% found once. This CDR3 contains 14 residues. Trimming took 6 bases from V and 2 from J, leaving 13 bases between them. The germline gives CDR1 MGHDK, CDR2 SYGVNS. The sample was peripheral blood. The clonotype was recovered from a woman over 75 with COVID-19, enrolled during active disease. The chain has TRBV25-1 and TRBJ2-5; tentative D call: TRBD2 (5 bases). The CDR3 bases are TGTGCCAGCAGCACCAGCCGGAGGCAAGAGACCCAGTACTTC. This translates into CASSTSRRQETQYF.